Listed below are T cell receptor beta chains from one sample, sequenced in a study of T-cell reconstitution after alpha-beta-depleted transplantation in children. Using its own MiXCR run on the PCR reads, TCRdb lists one record per CDR3 protein. The table lists more than 400,000 distinct CDR3 sequences, 11% of them singletons. This material consisted of PBMCs, mostly from graft donor cells, taken 180 days after TCRalphabeta/CD19-depleted stem cell transplant. These receptors originate from a female patient aged 2-9 years who had a stem cell transplant for aplastic anemia, so the T cells may come from the graft donor. The CDR3 runs from the conserved cysteine through the conserved F or W. D genes are given only for firm matches. The size entry is marked missing in some rows and otherwise reads once, few, many or a size class.

V gene	clone size	D gene	J gene	CDR3 DNA	CDR3 protein
TRBV24-1	-	-	TRBJ2-3	TGTGCCACCAGTGCACAACACCCCAGAGATACGCAGTATTTT	CATSAQHPRDTQYF
TRBV7-6	-	TRBD2	TRBJ2-3	TGTGCCAGCAGCTCTCTCCCCTTTAGCGGGGGCCCGAATACGCAGTATTTT	CASSSLPFSGGPNTQYF
TRBV29-1	few	TRBD2	TRBJ2-1	TGCAGCGTCACCCGGGGGACGACTAGCAGCTACAATGAGCAGTTCTTC	CSVTRGTTSSYNEQFF
TRBV25-1	-	-	TRBJ2-7	TGTGCCAGCAGTGGCGGGCAGGCTCACGACGAGCAGTACTTC	CASSGGQAHDEQYF
TRBV12-3/TRBV12-4	few	-	TRBJ2-2	TGTGCCAGCAGTTTAGCCCCCGGGGTCGGCGGGGAGCTGTTTTTT	CASSLAPGVGGELFF
TRBV7-9	few	-	TRBJ2-5	TGTGCCAGCAGCTTGGCCAGGCCCCAAGAGACCCAGTACTTC	CASSLARPQETQYF
TRBV27	-	-	TRBJ2-7	TGTGCCAGCAGTCCCCGATACCCTTACGAGCAGTACTTC	CASSPRYPYEQYF
TRBV7-2	-	-	TRBJ2-5	TGTGCCAGCAGCTTTAATAGGGGTGGAGTAGGAGAGACCCAGTACTTC	CASSFNRGGVGETQYF
TRBV27	-	TRBD2	TRBJ2-2	TGTGCCAGCAGTTTATCGATTTGGTCTAGCGGGAGCACCGGGGAGCTGTTTTTT	CASSLSIWSSGSTGELFF
TRBV19	-	-	TRBJ1-5	TGTGCCAGTAGTTCCTCCCGGAAAGGGGGAATGAATCAGCCCCAGCATTTT	CASSSSRKGGMNQPQHF
TRBV9	few	TRBD2	TRBJ2-7	TGTGCCAGCAGCGTAGGACGAGCGGGAGGCGCCCACGAGCAGTACTTC	CASSVGRAGGAHEQYF
TRBV7-9	-	TRBD1	TRBJ1-1	TGTGCCAGCAGCTTGGGACAGGGGCAAGGCACTGAAGCTTTCTTT	CASSLGQGQGTEAFF
TRBV3-1	many	-	TRBJ1-1	TGTGCCAGCAGCCAAGCGACCACTGAAGCTTTCTTT	CASSQATTEAFF
TRBV5-1	many	-	TRBJ2-1	TGCGCCAGCAGCTTGGTTACGCCTTACAATGAGCAGTTCTTC	CASSLVTPYNEQFF
TRBV7-2	few	TRBD1	TRBJ2-5	TGTGCCAGCAGCTTAGCACAGGGGACGGTAGGGACCCAGTACTTC	CASSLAQGTVGTQYF
TRBV2	few	-	TRBJ1-4	TGTGCCAGCAGTGCCACCCCTCCAGGGACTGAAAAACTGTTTTTT	CASSATPPGTEKLFF
TRBV28	many	TRBD1	TRBJ1-5	TGTGCCAGCAGTCAGAGGGGGCGCGGGAGTCAGCCCCAGCATTTT	CASSQRGRGSQPQHF
TRBV12-3/TRBV12-4	-	-	TRBJ1-1	TGTGCCAGCAGTTTATCCTACGGGGGGGCTTTCTTT	CASSLSYGGAFF
TRBV7-2	few	TRBD2	TRBJ2-3	TGTGCCAGCAGCTTAGTTCCCAGGCCCGGGAGGGATACGCAGTATTTT	CASSLVPRPGRDTQYF
TRBV20-1	few	-	TRBJ2-3	TGCAGTGCTAGCGTCCCTTATCAGGGCAAGGGCAGAGATACGCAGTATTTT	CSASVPYQGKGRDTQYF
TRBV6-1	-	TRBD1	TRBJ2-3	TGTGCCAGCAGACACAGAGGGACAGGGGATGGTACAGATACGCAGTATTTT	CASRHRGTGDGTDTQYF
TRBV4-3	few	-	TRBJ2-7	TGCGCCAGCAGCCATCAGACGGGGATTTCCTACGAGCAGTACTTC	CASSHQTGISYEQYF
TRBV6-2/TRBV6-3	few	TRBD1	TRBJ1-1	TGTGCCAGCAGTTACTCTTTGAGACAGGGAGATACTGAAGCTTTCTTT	CASSYSLRQGDTEAFF
TRBV28	few	TRBD2	TRBJ2-7	TGTGCCAGCAGGGGACTAGCAGCCGAGCAGTACTTC	CASRGLAAEQYF
TRBV4-2	-	-	TRBJ2-7	TGTGCCAGCAGCCAAGATCGGGTTTGGTGGGGGATTGGGCAGTACTTC	CASSQDRVWWGIGQYF
TRBV11-2	few	TRBD2	TRBJ2-3	TGTGCCAGCAGGACCGTAGCGGGGAAGAGCGATACGCAGTATTTT	CASRTVAGKSDTQYF
TRBV4-3	-	TRBD1	TRBJ1-6	TGCGCCAGCAGTGGGGTGAGGACAGGGGCCGATAATTCACCCCTCCACTTT	CASSGVRTGADNSPLHF
TRBV6-5	few	-	TRBJ1-3	TGTGCCAGCAGTTACTCAGCCTCTGGAAACACCATATATTTT	CASSYSASGNTIYF
TRBV7-2	-	TRBD2	TRBJ2-1	TGTGCCAGCAACCGTGGGACTAGCGGGAACAATGAGCAGTTCTTC	CASNRGTSGNNEQFF
TRBV11-2	-	-	TRBJ2-2	TGTGCCAGCAGCTTATTTAGCTCACAGGGTTATACCGGGGAGCTGTTTTTT	CASSLFSSQGYTGELFF
TRBV7-9	few	-	TRBJ1-2	TGTGCCAGCAGCGGCGGGGGTATAAGAGACGGCTACACCTTC	CASSGGGIRDGYTF
TRBV12-3/TRBV12-4	-	-	TRBJ1-6	TGTGCCAGCAGGTCCGGCGAAAGTAATTCACCCCTCCACTTT	CASRSGESNSPLHF
TRBV9	few	-	TRBJ2-1	TGTGCCAGCAGCGGTAGCTTGGTAAATGAGCAGTTCTTC	CASSGSLVNEQFF
TRBV9	-	-	TRBJ2-7	TGTGCCAGCAGCGAGAGAGGTTGGCCGTACGAGCAGTACTTC	CASSERGWPYEQYF
TRBV29-1	-	-	TRBJ1-2	TGCAGCGTTGAAGGGGAGGGCTACACCTTC	CSVEGEGYTF
TRBV28	few	TRBD1	TRBJ1-4	TGTGCCAGCAGTTCTCGGACAGGGGAAAAACTGTTTTTT	CASSSRTGEKLFF
TRBV7-9	few	TRBD1	TRBJ2-1	TGTGCCAGCAGCTTAGAGACAGGGGTACCCTACAATGAGCAGTTCTTC	CASSLETGVPYNEQFF
TRBV5-1	-	-	TRBJ1-1	TGCGCCAGCAGCTTGAACCCCCGACTGGACACTGAAGCTTTCTTT	CASSLNPRLDTEAFF
TRBV28	few	TRBD1	TRBJ2-3	TGTGCCAGCAGTTTAAGGGAAACAGGGGGCCTAGATACGCAGTATTTT	CASSLRETGGLDTQYF
TRBV20-1	-	-	TRBJ1-4	TGCAGTGCTAGAGAGGCGTTGGACACTCCCGATGAAAAACTGTTTTTT	CSAREALDTPDEKLFF